The 17 T cell receptor beta chains presented below share a single source sample, sequenced in a study of cytomegalovirus exposure and HLA in healthy donors. Both 60 Vbeta primers and 13 Jbeta primers went into the PCR. Method: immunoSEQ multiplex PCR; TCRdb's copy keeps in-frame clones and lacks some. This sample carries about 130,000 clones, roughly 83% of them seen once, and the ten largest clones take over 0.95%. Source material: PBMCs. The receptors stem from a girl aged 2 to 9 in good health and CMV-seronegative.

As DNA, the CDR3 is TGTGCCAGCAGCTTGGAGCACGAAGATACGCAGTATTTT. Protein: CASSLEHEDTQYF. The chain carries TRBV5-6 and TRBJ2-3; D is uncertain. V lost 0 bases and J lost 5, with 7 bases in between. The V gene's germline CDR1 is SGHDT and CDR2 YYEEEE. This CDR3 has 13 residues.

This chain links TRBV4-1 with TRBJ2-7; 7 bases align to TRBD2. The CDR3 loop spans 15 amino acids. Germline CDR1 MGHRA, CDR2 YSYEKL. J gave up 0 bases and V 4 bases, and 6 bases lay outside the gene matches. The CDR3 is CASSPEAGSSYEQYF. CDR3 nucleotides: TGCGCCAGCAGCCCCGAAGCGGGAAGCTCCTACGAGCAGTACTTC.

J is TRBJ1-2 and V is TRBV10-2, with TRBD1 as a possible D gene (5 bases). The germline V and J ends were trimmed by 6 bases and 6 bases, with 14 bases remaining between them. The CDR3 is 13 amino acids. Germline V gene sequence: CDR1 WSHSY, CDR2 SAAADI. The CDR3 loop reads CASSEMTANGYTF. CDR3 DNA: TGCGCCAGCAGCGAAATGACAGCGAATGGCTACACCTTC.

The chain is built from TRBV5-4 and TRBJ2-1; TRBD2 matches 12 bases. The CDR3 sequence is 19 residues long. Germline CDR1 and CDR2: SGHNT and YYREEE (reference sequence). Trimming took 4 bases from V and 1 from J; bases not matched to a gene: 12. CDR3 DNA: TGTGCCAGCAGCGGCGCCCTAGCGGGAGGGCCCGGTTCCTACAATGAGCAGTTCTTC. Residues: CASSGALAGGPGSYNEQFF.

V and J are TRBV2 and TRBJ2-4, with 14 bases aligning to TRBD2. The CDR3 length is 18 residues. V gave up 5 bases and J gave up 2 bases; unmatched junction bases: 8. Germline V gene sequence: CDR1 SNHLY, CDR2 FYNNEI. The CDR3 sequence is CASSNPGLAGGTKNIQYF. DNA for the CDR3: TGTGCCAGCAGTAACCCTGGACTAGCGGGAGGAACCAAAAACATTCAGTACTTC. Supplemented by reference TRBV2 and TRBJ2-4, the full variable domain reads EPEVTQTPSHQVTQMGQEVILRCVPISNHLYFYWYRQILGQKVEFLVSFYNNEISEKSEIFDDQFSVERPDGSNFTLKIRSTKLEDSAMYFCASSNPGLAGGTKNIQYFGAGTRLSVL.

The rearrangement links TRBV30 to TRBJ2-1, with TRBD2 as a possible D gene (5 bases). CDR1 and CDR2 from the germline V gene are GTSNPN and SVGIG (reference sequence). The CDR3 loop spans 16 amino acids. Trimming left V 2 bases short and J 2 bases short, with 16 bases between. CDR3 protein: CAWSHRLSAAYNEQFF. CDR3 DNA: TGTGCCTGGAGTCATCGGCTTAGCGCCGCCTACAATGAGCAGTTCTTC.

This clone turned up a few times. This sequence joins TRBV27 and TRBJ2-7, with D possibly TRBD2 on 6 matching bases. Germline-derived CDR1 and CDR2 are MNHEY and SMNVEV (reference sequence). The CDR3 sequence is 17 residues long. V lost 0 bases to trimming and J lost 3 bases, with 18 bases between them. This CDR3 reads CASSLSGQGRGYYEQYF. The CDR3 region has the DNA TGTGCCAGCAGTTTATCTGGGCAAGGGCGGGGTTACTACGAGCAGTACTTC.

The chain carries TRBV7-8 and TRBJ2-6; TRBD2 is a possible D gene (6 bases). The CDR3 spans 17 residues. In germline, CDR1 is SGHVS, CDR2 FQNEAQ. V was pared by 10 bases and J by 0 bases, with 19 bases between. The CDR3, as DNA: TGTGCCACCTATTGGGGACTTCGTAACTCTGGGGCCAACGTCCTGACTTTC. Its protein product is CATYWGLRNSGANVLTF.

V gene TRBV19 combines with J gene TRBJ1-4; possible D gene TRBD1, 6 bases. Germline V gives CDR1 LNHDA, CDR2 SQIVND (reference sequence). CDR3 length: 17 amino acids. Deletions cut 3 bases from V and 2 bases from J, with 16 bases between. The CDR3 DNA is TGTGCCAGTAGTATGGGGACCAGGGGCGCGACTAATGAAAAACTGTTTTTT. This codes for CASSMGTRGATNEKLFF.

This clone appeared once. J is TRBJ2-6 and V is TRBV19, with TRBD2 matching over 12 bases. The V segment lost 5 bases and the J segment 0 bases; nucleotides outside the gene matches: 5. Germline lookup yields CDR1 LNHDA and CDR2 SQIVND (reference sequence). The CDR3 loop spans 18 amino acids. CDR3 bases: TGTGCCAGTAGTCCCCGGACTAGCGGGACCTCTGGGGCCAACGTCCTGACTTTC. This codes for CASSPRTSGTSGANVLTF. Looking up the rest from reference TRBV19 and TRBJ2-6 gives the full variable domain: DGGITQSPKYLFRKEGQNVTLSCEQNLNHDAMYWYRQDPGQGLRLIYYSQIVNDFQKGDIAEGYSVSREKKESFPLTVTSAQKNPTAFYLCASSPRTSGTSGANVLTFGAGSRLTVL.

This clone showed up just once. CDR3 coding DNA: TGCGCCAGCAGCTTTAGCGGGAGCTCCTACGAGCAGTACTTC. This gives the protein CASSFSGSSYEQYF. The chain uses TRBV5-1 and TRBJ2-7; TRBD2 aligns across 9 bases. J lost 0 bases, V lost 2 bases, and 0 bases had no gene match. The CDR3 extends over 14 amino acids. The V gene's germline CDR1 is SGHRS and CDR2 YFSETQ.

This sequence joins TRBV7-2 and TRBJ1-4, with a weak D call TRBD1 (5 bases). The CDR3 is 17 amino acids. Trimming cost V 5 bases and J 2 bases, with 18 bases left between them. Per the germline V gene, CDR1 is SGHTA and CDR2 is FQGNSA. CDR3 sequence reads: CASSHKRSGSTNEKLFF. The CDR3 nucleotides are TGTGCCAGCAGCCACAAAAGGTCAGGGTCGACTAATGAAAAACTGTTTTTT.

V and J are TRBV4-2 and TRBJ1-5; 7 nucleotides agree with TRBD1. The length of the CDR3 is 16 residues. CDR1 is LGHNA, CDR2 YNFKEQ, per germline. The V and J ends lost 0 bases and 6 bases, in that order; junction bases with no gene match: 8. The CDR3 sequence is CASSQDPRAGGQPQHF. The CDR3 region has the DNA TGTGCCAGCAGCCAAGATCCGAGGGCAGGGGGTCAGCCCCAGCATTTT.

The chain recombines TRBV18 with TRBJ2-3; TRBD2 agrees at 11 bases. V lost 4 bases, J lost 1 base, and 1 base stayed unmatched. CDR1 is KGHSH and CDR2 is LQKENI in the germline V gene. This CDR3 spans 15 amino acids. CDR3 in amino acids: CASSLAGGGTDTQYF. The CDR3 DNA reads TGTGCCAGCTCACTAGCGGGAGGGGGCACAGATACGCAGTATTTT. The full variable domain, its missing parts supplied by reference TRBV18 and TRBJ2-3, is NAGVMQNPRHLVRRRGQEARLRCSPMKGHSHVYWYRQLPEEGLKFMVYLQKENIIDESGMPKERFSAEFPKEGPSILRIQQVVRGDSAAYFCASSLAGGGTDTQYFGPGTRLTVL.

CDR3 residues: CASSPLAASTDTQYF. Here the CDR3 DNA reads TGTGCCAGCAGTCCCTTAGCGGCCAGCACAGATACGCAGTATTTT. The V and J genes are TRBV28 and TRBJ2-3; a weak D match, TRBD2 (6 bases). This CDR3 region has 15 residues. The V gene's germline CDR1 is MDHEN and CDR2 SYDVKM. V lost 5 bases to trimming and J lost 0 bases, with 12 bases between them. Based on the CDR3 plus reference TRBV28 and TRBJ2-3, the full variable domain is DVKVTQSSRYLVKRTGEKVFLECVQDMDHENMFWYRQDPGLGLRLIYFSYDVKMKEKGDIPEGYSVSREKKERFSLILESASTNQTSMYLCASSPLAASTDTQYFGPGTRLTVL.

The chain has TRBV9 and TRBJ2-3, with unresolved D. Trimming left V 0 bases short and J 1 base short, with 9 bases between. This CDR3 has 15 amino acids. Germline CDR1 is SGDLS and CDR2 is YYNGEE. The CDR3 DNA sequence: TGTGCCAGCAGCGTAGCTACGGTAGGCACAGATACGCAGTATTTT. It is translated as CASSVATVGTDTQYF. Full variable domain (missing parts from reference TRBV9 and TRBJ2-3): DSGVTQTPKHLITATGQRVTLRCSPRSGDLSVYWYQQSLDQGLQFLIQYYNGEERAKGNILERFSAQQFPDLHSELNLSSLELGDSALYFCASSVATVGTDTQYFGPGTRLTVL.

J is TRBJ2-5 and V is TRBV2, with TRBD2 matching 9 bases. The CDR3 extends over 15 amino acids. Germline trimming cut 4 bases from V and 5 bases from J; bases unmatched to any gene: 8. CDR1 is SNHLY and CDR2 is FYNNEI in the germline V gene. CDR3 loop: CASSVGKSGGETQYF. Written as DNA, the CDR3 is TGTGCCAGCAGTGTAGGAAAAAGCGGGGGGGAGACCCAGTACTTC.